The table lists the clone carrying this T cell receptor (beta chain) with many counts. Its specificity is not known. This CDR3 is built from 14 residues. Trimming left V 7 bases short and J 5 bases short, with 17 bases between. With iRepertoire HTBI primers and Arm-PCR of CDR3 regions, TCR beta libraries were built. Each CDR3 protein gets one entry after TCRdb re-called the multiplex PCR reads with MiXCR. The top ten clones hold less than 15% of a sample with around 250,000 distinct CDR3 sequences, around 19% of them seen once. These data are taken from a study of regulatory T cells in long-lasting Graves disease. Study summary: Recently diagnosed Graves' patients had received antithyroid drugs for under 3 months.

General study findings and limits: Favoring TRBV28, TRBJ1-2 and TRBJ2-5 was a feature seen in persistent disease. Tissue studied was limited to peripheral blood, excluding thyroid tissue.

Time point: newly diagnosed GD, antithyroid drugs for less than 3 months. PBMCs provided the RNA from which the TCR library was made. This sample also belongs to another study, concerning T cells in Graves' hyperthyroidism and ophthalmopathy.

The chain recombines TRBV12-3 or TRBV12-4 with TRBJ1-1; D is unclear. The specimen was peripheral blood mononuclear cells (PBMCs), collected at new diagnosis, from a patient treated with antithyroid drugs. This TCR came from a woman in her thirties with Graves disease. For the CDR3, the DNA is TGTGCCAGCATTTACGGGCTGGATGGGACTGAAGCTTTCTTT. This sequence encodes CASIYGLDGTEAFF.